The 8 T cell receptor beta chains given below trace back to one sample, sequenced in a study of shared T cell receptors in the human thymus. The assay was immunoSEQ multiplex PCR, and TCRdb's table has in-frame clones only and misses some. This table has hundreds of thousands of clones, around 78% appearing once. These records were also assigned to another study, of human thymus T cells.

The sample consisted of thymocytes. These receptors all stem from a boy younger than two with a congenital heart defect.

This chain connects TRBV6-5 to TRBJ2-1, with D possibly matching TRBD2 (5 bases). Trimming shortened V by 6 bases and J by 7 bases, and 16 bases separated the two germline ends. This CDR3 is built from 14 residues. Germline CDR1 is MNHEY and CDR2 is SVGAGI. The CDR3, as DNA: TGTGCCAGCAGCCAACCTCAGCGGAGGAATGAGCAGTTCTTC. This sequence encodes CASSQPQRRNEQFF.

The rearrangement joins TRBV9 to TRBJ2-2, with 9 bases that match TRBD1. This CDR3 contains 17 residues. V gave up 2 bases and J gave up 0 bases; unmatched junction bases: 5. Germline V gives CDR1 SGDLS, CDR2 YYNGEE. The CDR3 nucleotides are TGTGCCAGCAGCGTGAGACGACAGGGGGCGAACACCGGGGAGCTGTTTTTT. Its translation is CASSVRRQGANTGELFF.

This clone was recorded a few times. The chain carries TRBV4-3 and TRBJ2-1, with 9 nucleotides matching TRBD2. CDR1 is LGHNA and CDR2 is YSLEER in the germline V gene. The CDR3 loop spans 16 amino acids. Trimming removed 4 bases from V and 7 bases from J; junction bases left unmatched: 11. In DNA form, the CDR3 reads TGCGCCAGCAGCCTCTCACTAGCGGCGGGGGGGAATGAGCAGTTCTTC. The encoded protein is CASSLSLAAGGNEQFF.

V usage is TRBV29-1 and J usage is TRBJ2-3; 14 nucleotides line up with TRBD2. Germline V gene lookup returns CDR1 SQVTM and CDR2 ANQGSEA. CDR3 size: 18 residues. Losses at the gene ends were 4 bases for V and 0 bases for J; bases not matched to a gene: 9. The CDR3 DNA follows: TGCAGCGTTGGGACTAGCGGGAGGCACAGACTTAGCACAGATACGCAGTATTTT. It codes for CSVGTSGRHRLSTDTQYF.

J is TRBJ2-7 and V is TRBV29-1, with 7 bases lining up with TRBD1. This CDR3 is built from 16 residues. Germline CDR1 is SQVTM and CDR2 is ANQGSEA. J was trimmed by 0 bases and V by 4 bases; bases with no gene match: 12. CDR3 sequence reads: CSVGRFGTDRSYEQYF. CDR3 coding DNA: TGCAGCGTTGGGCGGTTCGGGACAGACCGCTCCTACGAGCAGTACTTC.

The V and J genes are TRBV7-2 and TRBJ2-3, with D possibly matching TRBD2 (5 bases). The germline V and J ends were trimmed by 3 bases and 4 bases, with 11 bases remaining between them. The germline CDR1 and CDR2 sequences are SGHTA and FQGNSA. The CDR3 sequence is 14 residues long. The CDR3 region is CASSLRVPPDTQYF. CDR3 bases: TGTGCCAGCAGCTTGCGGGTACCGCCAGATACGCAGTATTTT. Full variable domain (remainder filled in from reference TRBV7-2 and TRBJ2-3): GAGVSQSPSNKVTEKGKDVELRCDPISGHTALYWYRQSLGQGLEFLIYFQGNSAPDKSGLPSDRFSAERTGGSVSTLTIQRTQQEDSAVYLCASSLRVPPDTQYFGPGTRLTVL.

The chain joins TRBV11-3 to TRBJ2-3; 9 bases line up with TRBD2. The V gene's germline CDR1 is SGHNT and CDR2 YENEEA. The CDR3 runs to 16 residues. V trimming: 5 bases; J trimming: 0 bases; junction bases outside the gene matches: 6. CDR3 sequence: CASSHSGSASTDTQYF. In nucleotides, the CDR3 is TGTGCCAGCAGCCATAGCGGGAGTGCTAGCACAGATACGCAGTATTTT. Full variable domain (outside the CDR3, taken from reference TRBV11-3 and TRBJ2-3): EAGVVQSPRYKIIEKKQPVAFWCNPISGHNTLYWYLQNLGQGPELLIRYENEEAVDDSQLPKDRFSAERLKGVDSTLKIQPAELGDSAVYLCASSHSGSASTDTQYFGPGTRLTVL.

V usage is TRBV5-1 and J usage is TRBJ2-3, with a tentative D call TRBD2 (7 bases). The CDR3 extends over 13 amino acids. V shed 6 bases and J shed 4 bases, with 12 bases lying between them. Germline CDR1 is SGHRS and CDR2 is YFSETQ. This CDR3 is CASKGGGADTQYF. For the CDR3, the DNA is TGCGCCAGCAAAGGGGGAGGGGCAGATACGCAGTATTTT.